Each of the 23 T cell receptor beta chains below was sequenced from the same sample in a study of CD49a tissue-resident CD8 T cells in human skin. Clones were sequenced by immunoSEQ multiplex PCR, and TCRdb holds only the in-frame ones, with some missing. The repertoire holds approximately 1,200 clones, with 60% to 85% as singletons. The specimen sequenced was CD103- CD8+ T cells sorted from skin dermis. The source of these receptors is a human donor in good health.

The chain carries TRBV10-2 and TRBJ2-3; a possible D gene is TRBD2 (5 bases). CDR3 size: 12 residues. From germline, CDR1 is WSHSY and CDR2 SAAADI. The ends were cut back, 6 bases at V and 9 bases at J, with 13 bases in the middle. The CDR3 loop is CASSGLERTQYF. The CDR3 coding sequence is TGCGCCAGCAGCGGGCTCGAGCGGACGCAGTATTTT.

V gene TRBV2 combines with J gene TRBJ2-1, with unresolved D. The V gene's germline CDR1 is SNHLY and CDR2 FYNNEI. The CDR3 is 14 amino acids. Between the trimmed V and J ends, which lost 7 bases and 0 bases, there was a span of 10 bases. The CDR3 reads CASTPLSSYNEQFF. As DNA, the CDR3 is TGTGCCAGCACCCCATTGAGCTCCTACAATGAGCAGTTCTTC. Full variable domain (remainder filled in from reference TRBV2 and TRBJ2-1): EPEVTQTPSHQVTQMGQEVILRCVPISNHLYFYWYRQILGQKVEFLVSFYNNEISEKSEIFDDQFSVERPDGSNFTLKIRSTKLEDSAMYFCASTPLSSYNEQFFGPGTRLTVL.

This clone was seen a handful of times. The chain uses TRBV11-3 and TRBJ1-2; 9 bases align to TRBD1. The J segment lost 4 bases and the V segment lost 1 base, leaving 4 bases of the junction unmatched. Per germline, CDR1 SGHNT and CDR2 YENEEA. The CDR3 extends over 15 amino acids. DNA of the CDR3: TGTGCCAGCAGCTTAGGACAGGGGGTACGCTATGGCTACACCTTC. Encoded protein: CASSLGQGVRYGYTF.

This clone was observed a handful of times. The V and J genes are TRBV4-3 and TRBJ2-7; 10 bases map to TRBD2. Germline V gives CDR1 LGHNA, CDR2 YSLEER. The junction had 7 bases not matched to a gene; V was cut back by 4 bases and J by 4 bases. The CDR3 contains 15 residues. The CDR3 bases are TGCGCCAGCAGCCGAGAAGCTAGCGGGAGATACGAGCAGTACTTC. Residues: CASSREASGRYEQYF.

The chain couples TRBV28 to TRBJ1-4, with D unclear. This CDR3 region has 14 residues. Trimming took off 3 bases at V and 4 bases at J, with 9 bases between the two ends. Germline V lookup: CDR1 MDHEN, CDR2 SYDVKM. CDR3 DNA sequence: TGTGCCAGCAGTTTGAGAAGCCGTAATGAAAAACTGTTTTTT. Protein product: CASSLRSRNEKLFF.

This clone was found once. DNA of the CDR3: TGTGCCAGCAGTGGGGGGGACTATTTCACAGATACGCAGTATTTT. Encoded protein: CASSGGDYFTDTQYF. This sequence joins TRBV2 and TRBJ2-3; TRBD2 matches 7 bases. The CDR3 runs 15 residues. The V gene end was trimmed by 4 bases and the J gene end by 2 bases; junction bases not matched to a gene: 6. Germline assignment: CDR1 SNHLY and CDR2 FYNNEI.

The V gene is TRBV19, the J gene TRBJ1-2; D gene uncertain. This CDR3 region has 16 residues. The V gene lost 0 bases and the J gene lost 6 bases, with 17 bases spanning the gap. Germline V CDR1 and CDR2: LNHDA, SQIVND (reference sequence). CDR3 in amino acids: CASSIDHGEGRDGYTF. For the CDR3, the DNA is TGTGCCAGTAGTATAGATCACGGGGAAGGAAGAGATGGCTACACCTTC.

CDR3 protein: CASSQGTGGVETQYF. The DNA of the CDR3 is TGCGCCAGCAGCCAAGGGACAGGGGGAGTAGAGACCCAGTACTTC. The genes are TRBV4-1 and TRBJ2-5; 10 nucleotides match TRBD1. CDR3 length equals 15 residues. Germline V gene lookup returns CDR1 MGHRA and CDR2 YSYEKL. V shed 1 base and J 4 bases; nucleotides not matched to a gene: 3.

This clone appeared a few times. This chain uses TRBV30 with TRBJ2-7; tentative D call: TRBD1 (6 bases). Germline values: CDR1 GTSNPN, CDR2 SVGIG (reference sequence). The CDR3 spans 15 residues. V shed 3 bases and J shed 3 bases, with 18 bases lying between them. CDR3 sequence (DNA): TGTGCCTGGAGCCTAAGCAGGGGAGCCTTCTACGAGCAGTACTTC. This gives the protein CAWSLSRGAFYEQYF.

The chain has TRBV6-5 and TRBJ1-1; D remains ambiguous. V shed 0 bases and J shed 7 bases, with 12 bases lying between them. The CDR3 has 14 amino acids. CDR1 MNHEY and CDR2 SVGAGI come from the germline V gene. In nucleotides, the CDR3 is TGTGCCAGCAGTTACTCGAGTACGGGTGTTGAAGCTTTCTTT. Its translation: CASSYSSTGVEAFF.

The chain couples TRBV13 to TRBJ1-1; D not resolved. V was trimmed by 1 base and J by 7 bases, leaving 13 bases between them. The CDR3 has 14 amino acids. The V gene's germline CDR1 is PRHDT and CDR2 FYEKMQ (reference sequence). The DNA for the CDR3 is TGTGCCAGCAGCTTAGTAGGAGAGGGCATTGAAGCTTTCTTT. This gives the protein CASSLVGEGIEAFF.

CDR3 residues: CASIQGAGGTHEQYF. Here the CDR3 DNA reads TGTGCCAGTATACAGGGAGCGGGAGGGACTCACGAGCAGTACTTC. The chain combines TRBV6-1 with TRBJ2-7; 10 bases match TRBD2. CDR3 length equals 15 residues. Germline CDR1 reads MNHNS; CDR2 reads SASEGT. With V trimmed by 9 bases and J by 5 bases, 13 bases remained unmatched.

The chain joins TRBV6-4 to TRBJ2-2; tentatively, D is TRBD2 (5 bases). The germline CDR1 and CDR2 sequences are MRHNA and SNTAGT. The length of the CDR3 is 15 residues. With 0 bases removed from V and 3 bases from J, the gap between germline ends came to 8 bases. The CDR3 sequence is CASSDSTTYTGELFF. CDR3 bases: TGTGCCAGCAGTGACTCGACTACCTACACCGGGGAGCTGTTTTTT.

V usage is TRBV6-1 and J usage is TRBJ2-7; 9 positions match TRBD1. Germline V CDR1 and CDR2: MNHNS, SASEGT. With 7 bases clipped from V and 4 bases from J, the junction kept 8 bases outside the gene matches. The length of the CDR3 is 14 residues. The CDR3 sequence is CASTRDRANYEQYF. The CDR3 coding sequence is TGTGCCAGCACTCGGGACAGGGCAAATTACGAGCAGTACTTC.

The chain carries TRBV27 and TRBJ2-7, with D possibly being TRBD2 (5 bases). V lost 10 bases to trimming and J lost 6 bases, with 40 bases between them. Germline CDR1 is MNHEY and CDR2 is SMNVEV (reference sequence). The CDR3 extends over 20 amino acids. The CDR3 nucleotides are TGTGCCAACCCCCACGAGAAGGATCGGGCTAGGTTCGGGGTCTTCGGCGAGCAGTACGTC. It is translated as CANPHEKDRARFGVFGEQYV.

V gene TRBV7-2 combines with J gene TRBJ2-1, with D perhaps TRBD2 (6 bases). This CDR3 region has 16 residues. The germline V and J ends were trimmed by 1 base and 1 base, with 11 bases remaining between them. Germline-derived CDR1 and CDR2 are SGHTA and FQGNSA. The CDR3 sequence is CASSLGAGWSYNEQFF. CDR3 nucleotides: TGTGCCAGCAGCTTAGGGGCGGGGTGGTCCTACAATGAGCAGTTCTTC.

This chain uses TRBV2 with TRBJ2-3; 7 bases agree with TRBD1. CDR1 and CDR2 (germline): SNHLY, FYNNEI. This CDR3 contains 15 residues. V dropped 6 bases and J dropped 6; count of bases not matched to a gene: 12. The CDR3 region is CASRRGDRELDTQYF. The CDR3 region has the DNA TGTGCCAGCAGGAGGGGAGACAGGGAGTTGGATACGCAGTATTTT.

This clone has a single count. J is TRBJ2-7 and V is TRBV6-8, with D possibly matching TRBD1 (5 bases). Germline lookup yields CDR1 MNHGY and CDR2 SAAAGT. V lost 5 bases and J 0 bases, leaving 14 bases between the germline ends. The CDR3 runs 15 residues. The DNA of the CDR3 is TGTGCCAGCAGTGAAGGGCCAGACAGCTCCTACGAGCAGTACTTC. It is translated as CASSEGPDSSYEQYF.

This clone has only one observation. V is TRBV6-6 and J is TRBJ2-5; D may be TRBD1 (6 bases). The CDR3 spans 14 residues. The germline gives CDR1 MNHNY, CDR2 SVGAGI (reference sequence). V lost 10 bases to trimming and J lost 2 bases, with 17 bases between them. The CDR3 reads CATYYGQPQETQYF. The CDR3 DNA reads TGTGCCACCTATTATGGACAGCCTCAAGAGACCCAGTACTTC.

This clone occurred a few times. The V gene is TRBV10-3, the J gene TRBJ2-7, with D tentatively TRBD1 (6 bases). Germline V gene lookup returns CDR1 ENHRY and CDR2 SYGVKD. This CDR3 is 17 amino acids long. Trimming left V 2 bases short and J 4 bases short, with 21 bases between. CDR3 sequence (DNA): TGTGCCATCAGTGAGACCGATCCACAGGGATTGTGGTACGAGCAGTACTTC. It yields the protein CAISETDPQGLWYEQYF.

This chain joins TRBV6-8 and TRBJ1-6, with 9 bases that match TRBD1. In germline, CDR1 is MNHGY, CDR2 SAAAGT. The CDR3 has 15 amino acids. Trimming removed 7 bases from V and 4 bases from J; junction bases left unmatched: 5. CDR3 DNA sequence: TGTGCCAGCAACTCGGACAGGGGATATAATTCACCCCTCCACTTT. It translates to CASNSDRGYNSPLHF.

V is TRBV27 and J is TRBJ1-4, with 9 bases matching TRBD1. Per the germline V gene, CDR1 is MNHEY and CDR2 is SMNVEV (reference sequence). With V trimmed by 5 bases and J by 8 bases, 9 bases remained unmatched. The CDR3 contains 15 residues. CDR3 nucleotides: TGTGCCAGCAGTCTCGAACAGGGGGCTGAGGAAAAACTGTTTTTT. Translation: CASSLEQGAEEKLFF.

The chain recombines TRBV11-3 with TRBJ2-3, with 7 bases that match TRBD2. Germline V gene lookup returns CDR1 SGHNT and CDR2 YENEEA. With V trimmed by 6 bases and J by 3 bases, 12 bases remained unmatched. CDR3 length: 16 amino acids. The CDR3 region is CASRLAGGAGTDTQYF. The CDR3 DNA is TGTGCCAGCAGGCTCGCCGGAGGAGCGGGAACAGATACGCAGTATTTT.